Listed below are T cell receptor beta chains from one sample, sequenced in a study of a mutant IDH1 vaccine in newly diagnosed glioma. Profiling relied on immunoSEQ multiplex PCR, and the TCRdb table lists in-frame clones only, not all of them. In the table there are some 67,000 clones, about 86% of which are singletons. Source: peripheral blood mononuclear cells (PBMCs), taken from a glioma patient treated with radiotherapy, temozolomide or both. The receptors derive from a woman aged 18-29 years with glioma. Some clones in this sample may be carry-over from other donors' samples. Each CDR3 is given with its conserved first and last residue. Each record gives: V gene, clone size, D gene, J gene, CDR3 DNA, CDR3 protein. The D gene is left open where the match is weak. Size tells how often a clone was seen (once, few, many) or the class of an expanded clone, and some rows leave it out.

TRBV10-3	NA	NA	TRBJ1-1	TGTGCCAGCCGACTGAAAACGGAGAACACTGAAGCTTTCTTT	CASRLKTENTEAFF
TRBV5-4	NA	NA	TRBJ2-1	TGTGCCAGCAGGTTCGACAGTAGCTCCTACAATGAGCAGTTCTTC	CASRFDSSSYNEQFF
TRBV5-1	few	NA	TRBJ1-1	TGCGCCAGCAGCTTCGCCCAGGGAACTGAAGCTTTCTTT	CASSFAQGTEAFF
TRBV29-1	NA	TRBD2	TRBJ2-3	TGCAGCGTTCGGCTAGCGGCCTCGGGAGATACGCAGTATTTT	CSVRLAASGDTQYF
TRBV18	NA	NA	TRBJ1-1	TGTGCCAGCTCACCAATCGGCATAGGAGGGAACACTGAAGCTTTCTTT	CASSPIGIGGNTEAFF
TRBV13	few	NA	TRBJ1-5	TGTGCCACCGATAGCAATCAGCCCCAGCATTTT	CATDSNQPQHF
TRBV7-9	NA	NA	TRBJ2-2	TGTGCCAGCAGCCAAGGAACGGGGGGCCCCCGTCCCGGGGAGCTGTTTTTT	CASSQGTGGPRPGELFF
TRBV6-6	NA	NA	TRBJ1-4	TGTGCCAGCACTCACCGACTTCCAGGGGCGGGGGAAAAACTGTTTTTT	CASTHRLPGAGEKLFF
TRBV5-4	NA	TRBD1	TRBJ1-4	TGTGCCAGCAGCACAGGACAGGGCCGGGAAAAACTGTTTTTT	CASSTGQGREKLFF
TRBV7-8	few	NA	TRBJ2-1	TGTGCCAGCAGACCGAGGGGTCACAATGAGCAGTTCTTC	CASRPRGHNEQFF
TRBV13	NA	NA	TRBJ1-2	TGTGCCAGCAGAATAAGCGGCACGCAAGGCTACACCTTC	CASRISGTQGYTF
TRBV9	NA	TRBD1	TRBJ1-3	TGTGCCAGCAGCGAAGGACAGGGAGGAAACACCATATATTTT	CASSEGQGGNTIYF
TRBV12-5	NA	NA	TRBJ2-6	TGTGCTAGTGGTTTGGTTATGAGCGCCCGGGCCAACGTCCTGACTTTC	CASGLVMSARANVLTF
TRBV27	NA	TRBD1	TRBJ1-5	TGTGCCAGCAGTAAAGACAGGGACCAGCCCCAGCATTTT	CASSKDRDQPQHF
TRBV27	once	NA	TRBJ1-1	TGTGCCAGCAGGGGGGGACCGATGAACACTGAAGCTTTCTTT	CASRGGPMNTEAFF
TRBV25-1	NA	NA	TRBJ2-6	TGTGCCACCACGGAAACTGGGGCCAACGTCCTGACTTTC	CATTETGANVLTF
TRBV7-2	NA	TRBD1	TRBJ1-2	TGTGCCAGCAGCCAGGGGGGACAGGGAGCTAGTGCGGCGGGCTACACCTTC	CASSQGGQGASAAGYTF
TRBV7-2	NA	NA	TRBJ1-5	TGTGCCAGCAGCTTAGTTCCGGGGGGTCTGGGCAATCAGCCCCAGCATTTT	CASSLVPGGLGNQPQHF
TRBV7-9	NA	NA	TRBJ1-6	TGTGCCAGCAGCTTAAGGTCCTATAATTCACCCCTCCACTTT	CASSLRSYNSPLHF
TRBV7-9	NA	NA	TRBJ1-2	TGTGCCAGCAGCTCAGGGCCGGGGGGCTACACCTTC	CASSSGPGGYTF
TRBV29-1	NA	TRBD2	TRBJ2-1	TGCAGCGTTGACCTAGAAGGGGCTAGCGGGAGCTATAGCTCCTACAATGAGCAGTTCTTC	CSVDLEGASGSYSSYNEQFF
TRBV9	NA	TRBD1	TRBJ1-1	TGTGCCAGCAGCGTCAGGAACAGGGGGGACACTGAAGCTTTCTTT	CASSVRNRGDTEAFF
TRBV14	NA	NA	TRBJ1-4	TGTGCCAGCAGCCAAGTTGGGCCAGAAAAACTGTTTTTT	CASSQVGPEKLFF
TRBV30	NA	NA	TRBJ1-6	TGTGCCCGGGGGGGCGAGTCTAATAATTCACCCCTCCACTTT	CARGGESNNSPLHF
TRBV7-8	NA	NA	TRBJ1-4	TGTGCCAGCAGCTTTTACAGCACAACTAATGAAAAACTGTTTTTT	CASSFYSTTNEKLFF
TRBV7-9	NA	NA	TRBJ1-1	TGTGCCAGCAGGTCATGGGCAATTGAAGCTTTCTTT	CASRSWAIEAFF
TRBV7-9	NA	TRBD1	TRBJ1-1	TGTGCCAGCAGTCCCGGGACAGGGGGGGCCACTGAAGCTTTCTTT	CASSPGTGGATEAFF
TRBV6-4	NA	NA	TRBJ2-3	TGTGCCAGCAGTGCTGGGGACGACACAGATACGCAGTATTTT	CASSAGDDTDTQYF
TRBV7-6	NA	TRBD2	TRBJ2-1	TGTGCCAGCAGCTTAGAGGCGGGAGGGGTCTATGAGCAGTTCTTC	CASSLEAGGVYEQFF
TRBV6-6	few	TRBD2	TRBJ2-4	TGTGCCAGCAGTTACGCTAGCGGGGGTTCGCGGATTCAGTACTTC	CASSYASGGSRIQYF
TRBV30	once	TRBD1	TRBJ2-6	TGTGCCTGGAGCTACGGGACAGGAGTTTCTGGGGCCAACGTCCTGACTTTC	CAWSYGTGVSGANVLTF
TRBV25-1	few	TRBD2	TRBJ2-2	TGTGCCAGCAGTAGGGCCAACGGGGGGGCGTTGATCGCCGGGGAGCTGTTTTTT	CASSRANGGALIAGELFF
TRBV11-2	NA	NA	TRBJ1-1	TGTGCCAGCAGCTCCTGGGGGGGCACTGAAGCTTTCTTT	CASSSWGGTEAFF